This is a list of T cell receptor beta chains from one sample in a study of shared clonotypes between healthy human individuals. Produced via immunoSEQ multiplex PCR; TCRdb's table is partial and in-frame only. The table includes about 2.3 million clones, 80% to 95% detected once. The sequenced sample consisted of naive CD4+ T cells from PBMCs. These receptors all come from a man in his late teens or twenties in good health. Some clones in this sample may be carry-over from other donors' samples. Each CDR3 is given with its conserved first and last residue. A D gene is named only where the DNA matches it firmly. Size tells how often a clone was seen (once, few, many) or the class of an expanded clone, and some rows leave it out.

clone_size	j_call	d_call	v_call	cdr3_aa	cdr3_nt
-	TRBJ2-4	TRBD1	TRBV28	CASSGQGKGPNIQYF	TGTGCCAGCAGCGGACAGGGGAAAGGCCCAAACATTCAGTACTTC
-	TRBJ2-1	-	TRBV28	CASSEVRSYNEQFF	TGTGCCAGTTCCGAGGTCCGCTCCTACAATGAGCAGTTCTTC
-	TRBJ2-1	-	TRBV7-3	CASSLHSGDSYNEQFF	TGTGCCAGCAGTCTTCATAGCGGAGACTCTTACAATGAGCAGTTCTTC
-	TRBJ2-7	-	TRBV18	CASSPPSASEQYF	TGTGCCAGCTCACCACCCTCTGCGAGCGAGCAGTACTTC
-	TRBJ1-1	-	TRBV19	CASSMARGVSEAFF	TGTGCCAGTAGTATGGCCCGAGGGGTGAGTGAAGCTTTCTTT
-	TRBJ2-3	-	TRBV6-1	CASSEVGYVENDTQYF	TGTGCCAGCAGTGAAGTCGGGTATGTCGAGAATGATACGCAGTATTTT
-	TRBJ1-1	TRBD1	TRBV11-1	CASSLTPGQWGGTEAFF	TGTGCCAGCAGCTTGACTCCGGGACAGTGGGGTGGGACTGAAGCCTTCTTT
-	TRBJ2-1	-	TRBV5-6	CASSWPVRYNEQFF	TGTGCCAGCAGCTGGCCCGTTCGGTACAATGAGCAGTTCTTC
-	TRBJ1-1	-	TRBV6-5	CASSKSFTGLGAFF	TGTGCCAGCAGTAAATCGTTTACAGGGTTGGGAGCTTTCTTT
-	TRBJ1-2	TRBD1	TRBV29-1	CSVGRDRGYHYGYTF	TGCAGCGTTGGCCGGGACAGGGGTTATCACTATGGCTACACCTTC
-	TRBJ2-1	-	TRBV18	CASSPVDSEYNEQFF	TGTGCCAGCTCACCGGTGGACAGCGAGTACAATGAGCAGTTCTTC
-	TRBJ2-5	-	TRBV6-5	CASSSPAGETQYF	TGTGCCAGCAGCTCCCCAGCGGGAGAGACCCAGTACTTC
once	TRBJ2-1	-	TRBV9	CASSVVGTGGENEQFF	TGTGCCAGCAGCGTAGTAGGGACCGGAGGGGAGAATGAGCAGTTCTTC
-	TRBJ2-7	-	TRBV5-1	CASSQDWYEQYF	TGCGCCAGCAGCCAGGACTGGTACGAGCAGTACTTC
-	TRBJ2-7	TRBD2	TRBV5-1	CASTPGTSGIIAYEQYF	TGCGCCAGCACCCCCGGGACTAGCGGGATCATAGCCTACGAGCAGTACTTC
-	TRBJ2-7	TRBD1	TRBV2	CASSLPGQIYEQYF	TGTGCCAGCAGCCTCCCGGGACAGATCTACGAGCAGTACTTC
-	TRBJ2-7	-	TRBV7-3	CASSYPVDPGYEQYF	TGTGCCAGCAGCTACCCCGTGGACCCGGGCTACGAGCAGTACTTC
-	TRBJ1-1	-	TRBV2	CASSPETGTEAFF	TGTGCCAGCAGTCCAGAGACCGGCACTGAAGCTTTCTTT
-	TRBJ1-1	-	TRBV2	CASRGLGNTEAFF	TGTGCCAGCAGAGGTTTGGGGAACACTGAAGCTTTCTTT
-	TRBJ1-2	-	TRBV6-6	CASSYPPSGSYGYTF	TGTGCCAGCAGTTACCCACCCAGCGGATCCTATGGCTACACCTTC
-	TRBJ2-2	-	TRBV5-1	CASSQDGRVGELFF	TGCGCCAGCAGCCAAGACGGTAGGGTCGGGGAGCTGTTTTTT
-	TRBJ2-2	-	TRBV23-1	CASRHRLFGRDAGELFF	TGCGCCAGCAGACACCGTCTCTTTGGCAGGGACGCCGGGGAGCTGTTTTTT
-	TRBJ1-2	-	TRBV5-1	CASSLVGGDYGYTF	TGCGCCAGCAGCTTGGTGGGAGGAGACTATGGCTACACCTTC
-	TRBJ2-5	TRBD1	TRBV5-1	CASSPGTGGETQYF	TGCGCCAGCAGCCCGGGGACAGGGGGGGAGACCCAGTACTTC
-	TRBJ1-1	-	TRBV27	CASSRNWGFTEAFF	TGTGCCAGCAGTCGTAATTGGGGGTTCACTGAAGCTTTCTTT
-	TRBJ2-3	-	TRBV5-1	CASSLAGVQGAKDTQYF	TGCGCCAGCAGCTTGGCGGGAGTACAGGGTGCGAAAGATACGCAGTATTTT
-	TRBJ1-4	-	TRBV6-1	CASESRESEKLFF	TGTGCCAGCGAGAGCAGGGAGTCTGAAAAACTGTTTTTT
-	TRBJ2-3	-	TRBV7-2	CASSLFAVTSTDTQYF	TGTGCCAGCAGCTTATTCGCGGTGACTAGCACAGATACGCAGTATTTT
-	TRBJ2-1	-	TRBV7-9	CASSAPGLLLIGEQFF	TGTGCCAGCAGCGCCCCTGGGTTGCTCTTGATCGGTGAGCAGTTCTTC
-	TRBJ1-3	TRBD1	TRBV14	CASSDPGQGGNTIYF	TGTGCCAGCAGCGATCCGGGACAGGGTGGAAACACCATATATTTT
-	TRBJ1-2	-	TRBV6-6	CASSRDRLGNGYTF	TGTGCCAGCAGTCGGGACCGGTTAGGAAATGGCTACACCTTC
-	TRBJ1-2	-	TRBV7-3	CASSPSAGLTSYTF	TGTGCCAGCAGCCCATCAGCAGGGTTGACAAGCTACACCTTC
-	TRBJ1-4	TRBD1	TRBV18	CASSPRDRGEKLFF	TGTGCCAGCTCACCTCGGGACAGGGGTGAAAAACTGTTTTTT
-	TRBJ2-5	-	TRBV2	CASSEAGLAQETQYF	TGTGCCAGCAGTGAAGCGGGACTCGCTCAAGAGACCCAGTACTTC
-	TRBJ1-1	TRBD1	TRBV10-3	CAMGQQGDTEAFF	TGTGCCATGGGGCAACAGGGGGACACTGAAGCTTTCTTT
-	TRBJ1-5	-	TRBV10-3	CASRGDLNQPQHF	TGTGCCTCGAGAGGGGATTTGAATCAGCCCCAGCATTTT
-	TRBJ1-1	-	TRBV28	CASTRGGGATEAFF	TGTGCCAGCACCCGTGGGGGGGGCGCGACTGAAGCTTTCTTT
-	TRBJ2-7	-	TRBV21-1	CASALDTGGEQYF	TGTGCCAGCGCCCTGGACACTGGGGGTGAGCAGTACTTC
-	TRBJ1-2	-	TRBV5-4	CASSLWQLSYGYTF	TGTGCCAGCAGCTTGTGGCAGCTGAGCTATGGCTACACCTTC
-	TRBJ2-1	TRBD2	TRBV29-1	CSVASGMINEQFF	TGCAGCGTTGCTAGCGGGATGATAAATGAGCAGTTCTTC
-	TRBJ1-1	TRBD1	TRBV25-1	CASSLGQGFREAFF	TGTGCCAGCAGTCTAGGACAGGGTTTCAGAGAAGCTTTCTTT
-	TRBJ1-2	-	TRBV5-4	CASTRGGGGYGYTF	TGTGCCAGCACCCGAGGGGGGGGAGGCTATGGCTACACCTTC
-	TRBJ2-5	-	TRBV6-1	CASLRMLAVQETQYF	TGTGCCAGCCTCCGTATGTTAGCGGTCCAAGAGACCCAGTACTTC
-	TRBJ2-7	-	TRBV30	CAWERRVGEQYF	TGTGCCTGGGAAAGGCGGGTGGGGGAGCAGTACTTC
-	TRBJ1-2	TRBD1	TRBV6-5	CASRNRQGVDYGYTF	TGTGCCAGCAGAAATCGACAGGGGGTTGACTATGGCTACACCTTC
-	TRBJ2-1	TRBD1	TRBV11-3	CASSSTGTGVINEQFF	TGTGCCAGCAGCTCTACCGGGACAGGGGTCATCAATGAGCAGTTCTTC
-	TRBJ2-3	-	TRBV7-3	CASSPGGRGTDTQYF	TGTGCCAGCAGCCCCGGAGGCCGGGGCACAGATACGCAGTATTTT
-	TRBJ2-1	TRBD2	TRBV13	CASSSRGLAGEVVQFF	TGTGCCAGCAGCTCGAGAGGACTAGCGGGGGAGGTGGTTCAGTTCTTC
-	TRBJ2-1	TRBD2	TRBV5-1	CASSGLADSYNEQFF	TGCGCCAGCAGCGGACTAGCGGACTCCTACAATGAGCAGTTCTTC
-	TRBJ2-1	TRBD2	TRBV5-1	CASSWASGTYNEQFF	TGCGCCAGCAGCTGGGCTAGCGGGACCTACAATGAGCAGTTCTTC
-	TRBJ2-7	TRBD1	TRBV5-4	CASSFGQGMSEQYF	TGTGCCAGCAGCTTCGGACAGGGTATGAGCGAGCAGTACTTC
-	TRBJ2-5	TRBD2	TRBV18	CASPPQREAIQETQYF	TGTGCCAGCCCCCCCCAGCGGGAGGCGATACAAGAGACCCAGTACTTC
-	TRBJ2-1	-	TRBV2	CASTQEGYNEQFF	TGTGCCAGCACGCAGGAAGGGTACAATGAGCAGTTCTTC
-	TRBJ2-3	TRBD2	TRBV7-6	CASSFPSAGGTTDTQYF	TGTGCCAGCAGCTTCCCCTCCGCGGGAGGGACCACAGATACGCAGTATTTT
-	TRBJ2-1	TRBD1	TRBV5-1	CASSLARGRQSSYNEQFF	TGCGCCAGCAGCTTGGCCAGGGGGCGGCAGAGCTCCTACAATGAGCAGTTCTTC
-	TRBJ1-1	-	TRBV6-5	CASLGNTEAFF	TGTGCCAGCCTGGGTAACACTGAAGCTTTCTTT
-	TRBJ2-3	TRBD2	TRBV30	CAWSISGTTPDTQYF	TGTGCCTGGAGCATTTCCGGGACTACCCCAGATACGCAGTATTTT